The entry below describes one T cell receptor beta chain. Its antigen is undetermined. A junction end diverges from the germline sequence, so it may reflect a read error. In the study's own analysis: After removing out-of-frame reads, 2,204,828 distinct TCRbeta sequences remained. Measured with immunoSEQ multiplex PCR; TCRdb has only the in-frame clones, and not every one. The V and J calls and clone size were taken over from that table, and D and trimming were inferred from the DNA. Of tens of thousands of clones in the sample, about 76% are singletons; the top ten hold 0.65% to 0.85%. This specimen comes from a study of memory CD4+ T cells and cytomegalovirus serostatus. Overall study findings and caveats: Suggested: most of the CMV-linked TCR signature lies in CD4+ memory cells. Repertoires predicted CMV serostatus with median bootstrapped AUC of about 0.95.

Germline lookup yields CDR1 SGHNT and CDR2 YYREEE (reference sequence). The CDR3 extends over 15 amino acids. The sort gate was single viable CD3+CD4+CD8-CD45RO+ cells for memory CD4+ T cells. After thawing, CD4+ T cells were positively selected. The chain couples TRBV5-4 to TRBJ1-1; D is ambiguous. Specimen: memory CD4+ T cells from blood. This TCR derives from an adult in good health and CMV-seronegative. The chain's CDR3 is CASTLGRVGRTEAFF. Written as DNA, the CDR3 is TGTGCCAGCACCTTGGGAAGGGTTGGGAGGACTGAAGCTTTCTTT. Together with reference TRBV5-4 and TRBJ1-1, the CDR3 gives the full variable domain: ETGVTQSPTHLIKTRGQQVTLRCSSQSGHNTVSWYQQALGQGPQFIFQYYREEENGRGNFPPRFSGLQFPNYSSELNVNALELDDSALYLCASTLGRVGRTEAFFGQGTRLTVV.